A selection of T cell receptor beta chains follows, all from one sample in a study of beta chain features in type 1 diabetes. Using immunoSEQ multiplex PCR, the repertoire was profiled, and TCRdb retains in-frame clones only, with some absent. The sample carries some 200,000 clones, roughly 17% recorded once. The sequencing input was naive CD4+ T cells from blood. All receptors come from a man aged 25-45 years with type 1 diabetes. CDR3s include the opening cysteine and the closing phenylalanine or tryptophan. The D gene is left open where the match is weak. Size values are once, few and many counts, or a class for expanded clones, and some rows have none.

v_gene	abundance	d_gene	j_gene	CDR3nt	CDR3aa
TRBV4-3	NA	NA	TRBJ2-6	TGCGCCAGCAGCTTAAAGACGGGTACCAACGTCCTGACTTTC	CASSLKTGTNVLTF
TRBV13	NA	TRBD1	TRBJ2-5	TGTGCCAGCAGCCCGGGACAGTTTCAAGAGACCCAGTACTTC	CASSPGQFQETQYF
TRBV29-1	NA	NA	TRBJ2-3	TGCAGCGTTGAACTAACGGGCGTTACGCAGTATTTT	CSVELTGVTQYF
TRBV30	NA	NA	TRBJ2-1	TGTGCCTGGACCCCCAGGGACGGGTACAATGAGCAGTTCTTC	CAWTPRDGYNEQFF
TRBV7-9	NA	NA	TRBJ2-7	TGTGCCAGCAGCTTAGGGGCAGTTACCTACGAGCAGTACTTC	CASSLGAVTYEQYF
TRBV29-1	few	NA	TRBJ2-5	TGCAGCGCCGGCAGGGTCCAAGAGACCCAGTACTTC	CSAGRVQETQYF
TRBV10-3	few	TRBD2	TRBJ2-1	TGTGCCACCTCTCAACTAGCGGGAAACAACAATGAGCAGTTCTTC	CATSQLAGNNNEQFF
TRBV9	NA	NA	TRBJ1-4	TGTGCCAGCAGCCCTCGGAAGTGGGAAAGGGGGACCAAGAATGAAAAACTGTTTTTT	CASSPRKWERGTKNEKLFF
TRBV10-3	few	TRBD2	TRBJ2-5	TGTGCCATCAGTGAGTCGATGCGGGCTAGCGGCGAAGAGACCCAGTACTTC	CAISESMRASGEETQYF
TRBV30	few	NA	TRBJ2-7	TGTGCCTGGAGGGCTAGCGTCTACTCCTACGAGCAGTACTTC	CAWRASVYSYEQYF
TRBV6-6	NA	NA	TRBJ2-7	TGTGCCAGCAGTTACCAGGGGTCCTACGAGCAGTACTTC	CASSYQGSYEQYF
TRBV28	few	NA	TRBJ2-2	TGTGCCAGCCCGGGGCTCGGGGAGCTGTTTTTT	CASPGLGELFF
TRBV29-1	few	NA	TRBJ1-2	TGCAGCGTTGAGGGTAACTACGGCTACACCTTC	CSVEGNYGYTF
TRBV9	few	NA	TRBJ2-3	TGTGCCAGCAGCGTAGGAACCGCAGATACGCAGTATTTT	CASSVGTADTQYF
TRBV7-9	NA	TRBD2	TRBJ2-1	TGTGCCAGCAGCTTACTCACGGGAGGTATCCATGAGCAGTTCTTC	CASSLLTGGIHEQFF
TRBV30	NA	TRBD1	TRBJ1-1	TGTGCCTGGGGGGACAGCGGGGCTGAAGCTTTCTTT	CAWGDSGAEAFF
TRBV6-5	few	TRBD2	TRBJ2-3	TGTGCCAGCAGGCTAACTAGCGGTCCGGGGAATACGCAGTATTTT	CASRLTSGPGNTQYF
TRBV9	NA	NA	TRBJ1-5	TGTGCCAGCAGCGTAGGGGCATTTAATCAGCCCCAGCATTTT	CASSVGAFNQPQHF
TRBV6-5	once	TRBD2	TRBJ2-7	TGTGCCAGCAGTTACTCGCGGACTAGTTACGAGCAGTACTTC	CASSYSRTSYEQYF
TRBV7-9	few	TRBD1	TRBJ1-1	TGTGCCAGCAGCTTACAGGGGGCTATGAACACTGAAGCTTTCTTT	CASSLQGAMNTEAFF
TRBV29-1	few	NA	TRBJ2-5	TGCAGCGTACCGGGGGCCGGGACCGCAGAGACCCAGTACTTC	CSVPGAGTAETQYF
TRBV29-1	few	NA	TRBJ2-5	TGCAGCGCCGAGACCCAGTACTTC	CSAETQYF
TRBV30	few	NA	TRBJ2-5	TGTGCCTGGGGACTTCAGGGGGGGACCCAGTACTTC	CAWGLQGGTQYF
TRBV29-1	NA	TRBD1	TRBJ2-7	TGCAGCATTGGGACAGTACCCTACGAGCAGTACTTC	CSIGTVPYEQYF
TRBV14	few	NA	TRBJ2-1	TGTGCCAGCAGTTCGGCCCGGAATGAGCAGTTCTTC	CASSSARNEQFF
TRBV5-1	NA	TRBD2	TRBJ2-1	TGCGCCAGCAGCTTGGAAAGCGGGGGGAACAATGAGCAGTTCTTC	CASSLESGGNNEQFF
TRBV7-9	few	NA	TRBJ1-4	TGTGCCAGCAGAGCAAGGGCAGGAACTAATGAAAAACTGTTTTTT	CASRARAGTNEKLFF
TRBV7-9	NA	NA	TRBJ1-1	TGTGCCAGCAGCTTAGATTCAGGAGGAGAAGCTTTCTTT	CASSLDSGGEAFF
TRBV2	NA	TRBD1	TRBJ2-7	TGTGCCAGCAGCTCTCCGGGACAGGGTTCCTACGAGCAGTACTTC	CASSSPGQGSYEQYF
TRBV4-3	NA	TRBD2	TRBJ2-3	TGCGCCAGCAGCCCACTAGCGGAAAACACAGATACGCAGTATTTT	CASSPLAENTDTQYF
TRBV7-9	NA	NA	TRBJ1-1	TGTGCCAGCAGCTTAAATCAGGAAGGAAACGAAGCTTTCTTT	CASSLNQEGNEAFF
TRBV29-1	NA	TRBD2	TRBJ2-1	TGCAGCGTTGGTCGGACGGGAGGCTCCTACAATGAGCAGTTCTTC	CSVGRTGGSYNEQFF
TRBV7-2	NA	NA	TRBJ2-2	TGTGCCAGCAGCTTAGCTCACGGACCCGGGGAGCTGTTTTTT	CASSLAHGPGELFF
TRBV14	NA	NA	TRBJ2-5	TGTGCCAGCAGCCAAGAAAGGTACCAAGAGACCCAGTACTTC	CASSQERYQETQYF
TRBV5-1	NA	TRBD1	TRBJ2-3	TGCGCCAGCAGGAAGGCAGGGGGTCGCACAGATACGCAGTATTTT	CASRKAGGRTDTQYF
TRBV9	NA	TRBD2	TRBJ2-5	TGTGCCAGCAGCTCTCGGACTAGCGGGAAAGGAGAGACCCAGTACTTC	CASSSRTSGKGETQYF
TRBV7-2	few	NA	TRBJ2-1	TGTGCCAGCAGCTTAGCGGGAGTAACCAATGAGCAGTTCTTC	CASSLAGVTNEQFF
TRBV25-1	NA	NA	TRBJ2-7	TGTGCCAGCAGCCAAAACTACGAGCAGTACTTC	CASSQNYEQYF
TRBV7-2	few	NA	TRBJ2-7	TGTGCCAGCAGCCTTGGACACGGCTACGAGCAGTACTTC	CASSLGHGYEQYF
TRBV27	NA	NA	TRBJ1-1	TGTGCCAGCAGTACCGCTGGAAACACTGAAGCTTTCTTT	CASSTAGNTEAFF
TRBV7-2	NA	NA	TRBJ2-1	TGTGCCAGCAGCACACCCCGGCCTTACAATGAGCAGTTCTTC	CASSTPRPYNEQFF
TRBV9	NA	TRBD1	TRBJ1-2	TGTGCCAGCAGCGTAGGACAGGGGACCTATGGCTACACCTTC	CASSVGQGTYGYTF